This T cell receptor beta chain was sequenced in a study of PD-1 blockade in mismatch repair-deficient tumors. Study-level background: Patients had around 12 mismatch repair-deficient cancer types, all previously treated and progressing.

Germline V CDR1 and CDR2: MNHEY, SVGAGI. J was trimmed by 6 bases and V by 5 bases; bases with no gene match: 4. This CDR3 contains 13 residues. Libraries were prepared by immunoSEQ multiplex PCR; TCRdb keeps only in-frame clonotypes and omits some of them. Seen here are roughly 40,000 clones, roughly 84% observed once, and the top ten hold 3% to 4.5%. Notes on the study in general: Tumor-resident clones, often absent from pretreatment blood, expanded after pembrolizumab and then contracted.

All patients were mismatch repair deficient, assessed by either PCR or immunohistochemistry. TCRs were sequenced from a few patients responding to pembrolizumab. As regards this clone: Its antigen is as yet unknown.

The material sequenced was peripheral blood, taken 76 weeks after starting pembrolizumab. The rearrangement links TRBV6-5 to TRBJ2-1; TRBD2 matches at 7 bases. This clonotype was sampled from an adult with mismatch repair-deficient cancer. The CDR3 DNA sequence: TGTGCCAGCAGTCAAGGACTAGTCAATGAGCAGTTCTTC. Its protein is CASSQGLVNEQFF.